This TCR beta chain appears in the sequencing data of a study of cytomegalovirus exposure and HLA in healthy donors. PCR used 60 Vbeta primers and 13 Jbeta primers. Libraries were prepared by immunoSEQ multiplex PCR; TCRdb keeps only in-frame clonotypes and omits some of them. This sample yields about 140,000 clones, of which around four fifths are seen a single time; under 5.5% belongs to the top ten. Trimming removed 4 bases from V and 0 bases from J, with 12 bases in between. The CDR3 runs to 15 residues. Germline loops: CDR1 LGHNA, CDR2 YSLEER. The sequence came from a man between 25 and 39 years old in good health. Sequenced sample: PBMCs. V is TRBV4-3 and J is TRBJ1-1; a weak D match, TRBD1 (6 bases). CDR3 in DNA: TGCGCCAGCAGCCCGCTCAGGGACATGAACACTGAAGCTTTCTTT. Translated: CASSPLRDMNTEAFF.